Sequencing of this T cell receptor (beta chain) was carried out in a study of T-cell memory formation after mild COVID-19. Across the whole study: Largely donor-specific sequence clusters came from a couple of donors. Study-level results: Later expanders leaned CD4+, whereas day 15 to 85 contracting clones were balanced CD4/CD8. Pre-infection memory contained some responding clones, which suggested that cross-reactive memory had joined.

Only a few counts were recorded for this clonotype. Its antigen remains unknown. Each CDR3 protein gets one entry after TCRdb re-called the 5' RACE reads with MiXCR. The data contain hundreds of thousands of distinct CDR3 sequences, about 23% of them singletons. Deletions cut 5 bases from V and 4 bases from J, with 10 bases between. The length of the CDR3 is 13 residues. CDR1 and CDR2 (germline): SEHNR, FQNEAQ (reference sequence). The genes are TRBV7-9 and TRBJ2-3; D is ambiguous. The clonotype comes from an adult woman who had mild COVID-19 (a few samples of this study predate the infection). Cell type and time point are not known. Input material: PBMCs or a T cell subset sorted from them (not recorded which). This CDR3 is CASSPSTSDTQYF. In DNA form, the CDR3 reads TGTGCCAGCAGCCCCTCCACCTCAGATACGCAGTATTTT. The full variable domain, rest sourced from reference TRBV7-9 and TRBJ2-3, is DTGVSQNPRHKITKRGQNVTFRCDPISEHNRLYWYRQTLGQGPEFLTYFQNEAQLEKSRLLSDRFSAERPKGSFSTLEIQRTEQGDSAMYLCASSPSTSDTQYFGPGTRLTVL.